A single TCR beta chain is shown here with its context. Study processing details: Amplification with reference gene primers provided the estimates of nucleated cell counts. The protocol was immunoSEQ multiplex PCR, while the TCRdb copy is restricted to in-frame clones and leaves out a portion. V and J calls and clone size are those listed in that table; D and trimming were worked out from the DNA. This table holds 190,000 or so clones, roughly nine tenths found once. The entry originates in a study of blood T cell repertoires in COVID-19. Study-level background: COVID-19 samples, acute and convalescent, were from the United States, Italy and Spain. From T cells, B-cell-depleted T cells, or PBMCs came the material, which was cDNA or gDNA.

The CDR3 has 14 residues. V shed 6 bases and J 10 bases; nucleotides not matched to a gene: 9. Germline loops: CDR1 MNHEY, CDR2 SVGAGI. The V call is TRBV6-5, the J call TRBJ1-6; 7 bases are a match to TRBD1. The sequence came from a woman in her 70s with acute or convalescent COVID-19. Source material: peripheral blood. The CDR3 sequence: CASRRTGFSSPLHF. DNA for the CDR3: TGTGCCAGCAGAAGGACAGGCTTCTCATCACCCCTCCACTTT.